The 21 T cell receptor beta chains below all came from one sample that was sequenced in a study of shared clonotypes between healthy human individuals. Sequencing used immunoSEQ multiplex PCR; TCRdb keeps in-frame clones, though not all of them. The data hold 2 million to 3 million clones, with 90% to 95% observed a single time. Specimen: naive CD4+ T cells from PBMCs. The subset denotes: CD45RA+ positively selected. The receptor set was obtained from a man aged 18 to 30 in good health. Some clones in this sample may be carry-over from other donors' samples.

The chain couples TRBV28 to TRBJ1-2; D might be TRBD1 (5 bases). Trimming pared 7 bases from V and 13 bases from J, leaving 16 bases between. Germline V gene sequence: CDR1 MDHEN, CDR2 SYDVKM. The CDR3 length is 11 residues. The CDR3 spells CASTPGGGPTF. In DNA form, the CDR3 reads TGTGCCAGCACCCCTGGGGGAGGCCCCACCTTC.

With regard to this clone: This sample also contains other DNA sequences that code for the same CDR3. The CDR3 sequence is CASRPGGSYEQYF. CDR3 coding DNA: TGTGCCAGCCGCCCAGGCGGGAGCTACGAGCAGTACTTC. The chain has TRBV11-2 and TRBJ2-7, with 7 bases lining up with TRBD2. This CDR3 region has 13 residues. J lost 3 bases, V lost 8 bases, and 7 bases had no gene match. CDR1 is SGHAT and CDR2 is FQNNGV in the germline V gene. Combining the CDR3 with reference TRBV11-2 and TRBJ2-7 gives the whole variable domain EAGVAQSPRYKIIEKRQSVAFWCNPISGHATLYWYQQILGQGPKLLIQFQNNGVVDDSQLPKDRFSAERLKGVDSTLKIQPAKLEDSAVYLCASRPGGSYEQYFGPGTRLTVT.

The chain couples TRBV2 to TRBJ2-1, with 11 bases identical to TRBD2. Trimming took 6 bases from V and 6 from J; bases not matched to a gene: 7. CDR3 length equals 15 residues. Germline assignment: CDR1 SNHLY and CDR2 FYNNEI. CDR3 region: CASRRTSGSSNEQFF. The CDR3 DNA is TGTGCCAGCAGACGAACTAGCGGGAGCTCCAATGAGCAGTTCTTC.

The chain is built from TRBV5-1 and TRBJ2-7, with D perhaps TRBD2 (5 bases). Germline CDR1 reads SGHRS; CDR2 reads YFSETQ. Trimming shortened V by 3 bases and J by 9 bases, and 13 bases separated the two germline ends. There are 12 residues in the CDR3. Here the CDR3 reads CASSSDGERQYF. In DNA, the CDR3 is TGCGCCAGCAGCTCCGACGGGGAAAGGCAGTACTTC.

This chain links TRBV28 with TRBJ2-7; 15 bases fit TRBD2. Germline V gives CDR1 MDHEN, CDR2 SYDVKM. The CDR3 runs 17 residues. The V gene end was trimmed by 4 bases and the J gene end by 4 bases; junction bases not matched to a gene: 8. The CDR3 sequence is CASSSGTSGRYRYEQYF. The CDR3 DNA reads TGTGCCAGCAGTTCCGGGACTAGCGGGAGGTATCGATACGAGCAGTACTTC.

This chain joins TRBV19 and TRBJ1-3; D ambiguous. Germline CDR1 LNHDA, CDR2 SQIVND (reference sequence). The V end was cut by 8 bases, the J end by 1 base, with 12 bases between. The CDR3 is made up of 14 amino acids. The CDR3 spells CASHTGRSGNTIYF. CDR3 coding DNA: TGTGCCAGTCATACCGGGAGATCTGGAAACACCATATATTTT.

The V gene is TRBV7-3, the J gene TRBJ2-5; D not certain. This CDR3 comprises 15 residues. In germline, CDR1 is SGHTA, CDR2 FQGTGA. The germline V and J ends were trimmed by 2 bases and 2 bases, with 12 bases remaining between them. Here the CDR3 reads CASSLGSAIQETQYF. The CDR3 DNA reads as TGTGCCAGCAGCTTAGGTTCGGCGATACAAGAGACCCAGTACTTC.

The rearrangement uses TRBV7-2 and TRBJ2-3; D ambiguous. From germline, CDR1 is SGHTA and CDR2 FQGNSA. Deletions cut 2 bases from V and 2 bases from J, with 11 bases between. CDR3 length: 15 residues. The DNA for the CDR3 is TGTGCCAGCAGCTTAAATGCCGTCTCCACAGATACGCAGTATTTT. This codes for CASSLNAVSTDTQYF.

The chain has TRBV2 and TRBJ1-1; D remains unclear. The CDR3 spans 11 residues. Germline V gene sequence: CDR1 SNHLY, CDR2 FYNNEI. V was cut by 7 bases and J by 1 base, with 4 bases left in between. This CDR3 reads CASTGNTEAFF. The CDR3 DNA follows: TGTGCCAGCACGGGGAACACTGAAGCTTTCTTT.

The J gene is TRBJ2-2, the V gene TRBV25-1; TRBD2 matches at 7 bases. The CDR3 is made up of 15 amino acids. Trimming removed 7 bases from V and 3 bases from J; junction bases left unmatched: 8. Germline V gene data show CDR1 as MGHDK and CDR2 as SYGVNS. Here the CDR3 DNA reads TGTGCCAGCAACGCCGCGGGAGTAGACACCGGGGAGCTGTTTTTT. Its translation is CASNAAGVDTGELFF.

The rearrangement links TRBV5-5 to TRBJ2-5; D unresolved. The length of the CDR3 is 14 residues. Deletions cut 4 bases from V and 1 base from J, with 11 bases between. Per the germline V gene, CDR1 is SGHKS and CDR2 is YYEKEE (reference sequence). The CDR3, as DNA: TGTGCCAGCAGCCTCAGGTTCAGCCAAGAGACCCAGTACTTC. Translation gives CASSLRFSQETQYF.

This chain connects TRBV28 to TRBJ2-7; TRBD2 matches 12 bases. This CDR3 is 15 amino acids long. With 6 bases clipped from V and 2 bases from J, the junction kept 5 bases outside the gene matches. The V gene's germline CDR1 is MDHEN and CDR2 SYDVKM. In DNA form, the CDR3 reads TGTGCCAGCAGACCGGGACTAGCGGGTACCTACGAGCAGTACTTC. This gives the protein CASRPGLAGTYEQYF.

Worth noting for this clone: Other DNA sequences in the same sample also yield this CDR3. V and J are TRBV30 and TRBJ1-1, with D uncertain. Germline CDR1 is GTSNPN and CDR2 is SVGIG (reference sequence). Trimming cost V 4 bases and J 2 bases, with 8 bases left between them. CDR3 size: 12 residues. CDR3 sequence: CAWTGRNTEAFF. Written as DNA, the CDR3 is TGTGCCTGGACAGGACGAAACACTGAAGCTTTCTTT.

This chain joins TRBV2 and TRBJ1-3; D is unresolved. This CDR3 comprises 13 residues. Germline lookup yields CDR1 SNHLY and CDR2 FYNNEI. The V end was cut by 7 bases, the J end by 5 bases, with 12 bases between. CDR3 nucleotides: TGTGCCAGCAACCCCCGGGAGCGAAACACCATATATTTT. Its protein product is CASNPRERNTIYF.

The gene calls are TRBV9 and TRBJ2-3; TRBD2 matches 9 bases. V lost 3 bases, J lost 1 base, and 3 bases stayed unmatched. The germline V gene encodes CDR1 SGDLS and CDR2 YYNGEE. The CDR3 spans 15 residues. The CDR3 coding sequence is TGTGCCAGCAGCGGATGGACTAGCGGCACAGATACGCAGTATTTT. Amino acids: CASSGWTSGTDTQYF.

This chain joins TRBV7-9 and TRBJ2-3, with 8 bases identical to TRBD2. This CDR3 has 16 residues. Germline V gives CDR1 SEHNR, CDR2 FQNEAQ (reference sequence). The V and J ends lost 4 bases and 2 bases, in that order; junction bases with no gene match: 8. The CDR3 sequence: CASSSGTRGTTDTQYF. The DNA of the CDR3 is TGTGCCAGCAGCTCAGGGACTAGGGGAACCACAGATACGCAGTATTTT.

The CDR3 region is CASTWGGERGNNEQFF. The CDR3 DNA reads TGCGCCAGCACCTGGGGCGGGGAAAGGGGCAACAATGAGCAGTTCTTC. This chain joins TRBV5-1 and TRBJ2-1, with D maybe TRBD2 (6 bases). Trimming shortened V by 6 bases and J by 5 bases, and 21 bases separated the two germline ends. Looked up from germline, CDR1 is SGHRS and CDR2 is YFSETQ. CDR3 length: 16 residues.

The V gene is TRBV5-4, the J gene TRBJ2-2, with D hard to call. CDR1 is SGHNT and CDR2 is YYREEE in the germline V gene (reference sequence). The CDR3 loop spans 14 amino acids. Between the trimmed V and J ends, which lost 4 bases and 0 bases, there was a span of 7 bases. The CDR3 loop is CASSALPNTGELFF. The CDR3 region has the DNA TGTGCCAGCAGCGCCCTCCCGAACACCGGGGAGCTGTTTTTT.

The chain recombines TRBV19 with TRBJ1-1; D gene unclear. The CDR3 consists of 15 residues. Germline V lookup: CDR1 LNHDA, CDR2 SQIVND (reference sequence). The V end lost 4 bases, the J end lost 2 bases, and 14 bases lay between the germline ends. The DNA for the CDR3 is TGTGCCAGTAGTACCATTGGGGAGACTAACACTGAAGCTTTCTTT. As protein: CASSTIGETNTEAFF.

This CDR3 reads CASSLLVGADTQYF. CDR3 nucleotide sequence: TGTGCCAGCAGCTTACTGGTGGGGGCAGATACGCAGTATTTT. The rearrangement links TRBV7-2 to TRBJ2-3, with D possibly called TRBD1 or TRBD2 (5 bases each). CDR3 length: 14 residues. The V and J ends lost 2 bases and 4 bases respectively, with 10 bases between them. Germline CDR1 reads SGHTA; CDR2 reads FQGNSA.

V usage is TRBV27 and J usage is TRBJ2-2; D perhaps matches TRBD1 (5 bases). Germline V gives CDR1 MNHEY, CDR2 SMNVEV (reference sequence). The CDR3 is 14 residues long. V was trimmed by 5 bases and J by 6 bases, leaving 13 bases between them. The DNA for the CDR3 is TGTGCCAGCAGTCCGGACAAGATACCCGGGGAGCTGTTTTTT. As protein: CASSPDKIPGELFF.